These 11 T cell receptor beta chains were all obtained from the same sample, sequenced in a study of pediatric ulcerative colitis. Using immunoSEQ multiplex PCR, the repertoire was profiled, and TCRdb retains in-frame clones only, with some absent. The data contain about 32,000 clones, roughly 78% of them seen just once; the ten biggest clones take up 3.5% to 4.5%. Material for sequencing was blood. The receptor source for this set is a boy younger than 18 with severe ulcerative colitis.

V is TRBV10-3 and J is TRBJ2-7; 9 positions match TRBD2. The CDR3 has 12 residues. The J segment lost 4 bases and the V segment lost 11 bases, leaving 6 bases of the junction unmatched. Germline V gives CDR1 ENHRY, CDR2 SYGVKD. CDR3 residues: CASGGGGYEQYF. CDR3 coding DNA: TGTGCCTCCGGCGGGGGGGGTTACGAGCAGTACTTC.

This clone showed up just once. The V call is TRBV6-5, the J call TRBJ2-1, with TRBD2 matching over 9 bases. After removal of 6 bases from V and 10 bases from J, the junction contained 10 bases not matched to a gene. This CDR3 has 14 residues. The germline V gene has CDR1 MNHEY and CDR2 SVGAGI. The CDR3 reads CASRAGLASGEQFF. The CDR3 DNA reads as TGTGCCAGCAGGGCTGGACTAGCGTCAGGAGAGCAGTTCTTC.

This chain links TRBV4-3 with TRBJ2-2, with 16 bases lining up with TRBD2. CDR3 length: 19 residues. The germline CDR1 and CDR2 sequences are LGHNA and YSLEER. With 0 bases clipped from V and 3 bases from J, the junction kept 4 bases outside the gene matches. CDR3 DNA sequence: TGCGCCAGCAGCCAAGATGGGACTAGCGGGGGGGCGGACACCGGGGAGCTGTTTTTT. Protein: CASSQDGTSGGADTGELFF.

This chain joins TRBV5-6 and TRBJ2-3; D is uncertain. Trimming left V 2 bases short and J 4 bases short, with 11 bases between. The germline CDR1 and CDR2 sequences are SGHDT and YYEEEE. The CDR3 covers 14 residues. In DNA form, the CDR3 reads TGTGCCAGCAGCTTACTTGTACGTTCAGATACGCAGTATTTT. Translation: CASSLLVRSDTQYF.

For the CDR3, the DNA is TGTGCCAGTAGTATAGAAGCGGGGGTGGCCGGGGAGCTGTTTTTT. Its translation: CASSIEAGVAGELFF. The chain employs TRBV19 and TRBJ2-2; 8 positions agree with TRBD2. In germline, CDR1 is LNHDA, CDR2 SQIVND (reference sequence). The CDR3 extends over 15 amino acids. After removal of 0 bases from V and 6 bases from J, the junction contained 3 bases not matched to a gene.

The chain is built from TRBV9 and TRBJ2-6, with D possibly being TRBD1 (6 bases). Germline V CDR1 and CDR2: SGDLS, YYNGEE. Trimming pared 1 base from V and 0 bases from J, leaving 17 bases between. The CDR3 consists of 19 residues. In DNA form, the CDR3 reads TGTGCCAGCAGCGTAACGAGGGGGAATTTCGTCTCTGGGGCCAACGTCCTGACTTTC. It translates to CASSVTRGNFVSGANVLTF.

The rearrangement links TRBV18 to TRBJ1-1; 8 nucleotides line up with TRBD1. V shed 5 bases, J shed 6 bases, and the junction held 8 bases outside the gene matches. The germline CDR1 and CDR2 sequences are KGHSH and LQKENI. This CDR3 contains 14 residues. As DNA, the CDR3 is TGTGCCAGCTCAAAGGACAGGGTCTTGGCTGAAGCTTTCTTT. It specifies CASSKDRVLAEAFF.

V and J are TRBV7-9 and TRBJ2-1; 11 bases fit TRBD2. The germline V gene has CDR1 SEHNR and CDR2 FQNEAQ (reference sequence). With 2 bases clipped from V and 2 bases from J, the junction kept 8 bases outside the gene matches. The CDR3 extends over 18 amino acids. The CDR3 reads CASSLLRLAGNTYNEQFF. The CDR3 DNA follows: TGTGCCAGCAGCTTACTGCGACTAGCGGGGAACACCTACAATGAGCAGTTCTTC.

This sequence joins TRBV5-1 and TRBJ1-6; D is unresolved. Germline V gene lookup returns CDR1 SGHRS and CDR2 YFSETQ. Between the trimmed V and J ends, which lost 0 bases and 7 bases, there was a span of 14 bases. This CDR3 has 16 amino acids. The CDR3 loop reads CASSLAGSGLNSPLHF. The CDR3 DNA reads TGCGCCAGCAGCTTGGCGGGGTCAGGACTAAATTCACCCCTCCACTTT. Full variable domain (missing parts from reference TRBV5-1 and TRBJ1-6): KAGVTQTPRYLIKTRGQQVTLSCSPISGHRSVSWYQQTPGQGLQFLFEYFSETQRNKGNFPGRFSGRQFSNSRSEMNVSTLELGDSALYLCASSLAGSGLNSPLHFGNGTRLTVT.

This chain uses TRBV28 with TRBJ1-3; D is ambiguous. The CDR3 length is 14 residues. The germline CDR1 and CDR2 sequences are MDHEN and SYDVKM. Trimming left V 2 bases short and J 3 bases short, with 8 bases between. CDR3 DNA sequence: TGTGCCAGCAGTTTACCGCTCAGTGGAAACACCATATATTTT. Amino acid sequence: CASSLPLSGNTIYF.

The chain couples TRBV5-5 to TRBJ1-1; D is unclear. The germline V and J ends were trimmed by 0 bases and 0 bases, with 9 bases remaining between them. Germline V gives CDR1 SGHKS, CDR2 YYEKEE (reference sequence). The CDR3 runs to 15 residues. This chain's CDR3 is CASSLGEGVNTEAFF. The DNA for the CDR3 is TGTGCCAGCAGCTTGGGGGAGGGTGTGAACACTGAAGCTTTCTTT.